What follows are 6 T cell receptor beta chains derived from one specimen sequenced in a study of T cells in Graves' hyperthyroidism and ophthalmopathy. The CDR3 regions of TCR beta were amplified from RNA transcripts. An initial round of RT-PCR targeting the TCR CDR3 relied on the HTBI primer set. TCRdb reprocessed the multiplex PCR reads with MiXCR, giving one entry per CDR3 protein. This sample has about 590,000 distinct CDR3 sequences, with 15% to 19% found just once. Material: blood. The origin of the receptors is a woman aged 25-40 years with Graves' hyperthyroidism.

Only a few counts were recorded for this clonotype. The rearrangement joins TRBV7-9 to TRBJ2-7, with 11 bases aligning to TRBD2. This CDR3 spans 19 amino acids. Germline values: CDR1 SEHNR, CDR2 FQNEAQ (reference sequence). Losses at the gene ends were 2 bases for V and 0 bases for J; bases not matched to a gene: 12. In DNA form, the CDR3 reads TGTGCCAGCAGCTTACAACTAGCGGGAGTTCTACACCCCTCCTACGAGCAGTACTTC. This codes for CASSLQLAGVLHPSYEQYF.

This clonotype came up a few times. V is TRBV20-1 and J is TRBJ2-7, with 8 nucleotides matching TRBD2. Germline CDR1 reads DFQATT; CDR2 reads SNEGSKA (reference sequence). J lost 7 bases, V lost 0 bases, and 17 bases had no gene match. The CDR3 runs 17 residues. The CDR3 here is CSARDLNSGIGLGEQYF. CDR3 bases: TGCAGTGCTAGAGATCTCAATAGCGGGATAGGTTTAGGAGAGCAGTACTTC.

The rearrangement joins TRBV13 to TRBJ2-1, with D maybe TRBD1 (6 bases). The CDR3 consists of 16 residues. V was shortened by 5 bases and J by 0 bases, with 14 bases between the two germline ends. Germline V gene data show CDR1 as PRHDT and CDR2 as FYEKMQ (reference sequence). In nucleotides, the CDR3 is TGTGCCAGCAGCCTCGGGACACCGAACTCCTACAATGAGCAGTTCTTC. It is translated as CASSLGTPNSYNEQFF.

This clonotype was seen at least ten times. J is TRBJ2-2 and V is TRBV11-3; 11 positions match TRBD2. CDR3 length: 17 residues. The germline V gene encodes CDR1 SGHNT and CDR2 YENEEA. The J segment lost 5 bases and the V segment lost 3 bases, leaving 8 bases of the junction unmatched. CDR3 in amino acids: CASSFRLAGGGTGELFF. The CDR3 DNA reads as TGTGCCAGCAGCTTTAGGCTAGCGGGAGGTGGAACCGGGGAGCTGTTTTTT.

There are a few counts of this clonotype. The chain recombines TRBV29-1 with TRBJ2-7; TRBD2 agrees at 9 bases. The ends lost 4 bases at V and 2 bases at J; junction bases unmatched: 3. The CDR3 extends over 13 amino acids. Per the germline V gene, CDR1 is SQVTM and CDR2 is ANQGSEA. CDR3 DNA sequence: TGCAGCGTTGGCGGGAGGGCCGCCTACGAGCAGTACTTC. As protein: CSVGGRAAYEQYF.

J is TRBJ2-1 and V is TRBV20-1; TRBD2 matches 9 bases. The trim removed 3 bases at V and 7 bases at J, leaving 16 bases unmatched. Germline CDR1 is DFQATT and CDR2 is SNEGSKA (reference sequence). CDR3 length: 17 amino acids. For the CDR3, the DNA is TGCAGTGCTAGTTCTGCGGGAGGGCCCGGGGGACAAAATGAGCAGTTCTTC. The encoded protein is CSASSAGGPGGQNEQFF.